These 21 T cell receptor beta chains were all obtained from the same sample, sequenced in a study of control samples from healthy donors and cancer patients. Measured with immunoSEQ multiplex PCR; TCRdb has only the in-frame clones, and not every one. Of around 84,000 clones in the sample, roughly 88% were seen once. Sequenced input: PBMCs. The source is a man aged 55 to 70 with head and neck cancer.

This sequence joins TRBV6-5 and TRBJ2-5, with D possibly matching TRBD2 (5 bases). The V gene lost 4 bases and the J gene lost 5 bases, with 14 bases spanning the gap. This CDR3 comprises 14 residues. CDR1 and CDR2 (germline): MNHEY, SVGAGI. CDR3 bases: TGTGCCAGCAGTTCGAACGGGATTGGGGAGACCCAGTACTTC. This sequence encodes CASSSNGIGETQYF.

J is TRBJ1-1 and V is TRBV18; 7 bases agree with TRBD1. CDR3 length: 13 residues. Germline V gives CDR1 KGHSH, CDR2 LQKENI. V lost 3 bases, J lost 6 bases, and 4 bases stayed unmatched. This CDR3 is CASSPGQEAEAFF. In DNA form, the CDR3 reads TGTGCCAGCTCACCCGGACAGGAGGCTGAAGCTTTCTTT.

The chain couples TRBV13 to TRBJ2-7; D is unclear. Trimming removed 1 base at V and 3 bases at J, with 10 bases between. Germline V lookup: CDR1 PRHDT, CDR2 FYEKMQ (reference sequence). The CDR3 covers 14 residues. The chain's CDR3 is CASSLEPLGYEQYF. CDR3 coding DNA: TGTGCCAGCAGCTTAGAGCCATTGGGCTACGAGCAGTACTTC.

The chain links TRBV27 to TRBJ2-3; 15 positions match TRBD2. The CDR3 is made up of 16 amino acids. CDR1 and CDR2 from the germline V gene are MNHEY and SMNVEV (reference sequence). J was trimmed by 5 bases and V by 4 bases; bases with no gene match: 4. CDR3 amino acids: CASSSGTSGRKDTQYF. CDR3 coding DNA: TGTGCCAGCAGTTCCGGGACTAGCGGGAGGAAAGATACGCAGTATTTT.

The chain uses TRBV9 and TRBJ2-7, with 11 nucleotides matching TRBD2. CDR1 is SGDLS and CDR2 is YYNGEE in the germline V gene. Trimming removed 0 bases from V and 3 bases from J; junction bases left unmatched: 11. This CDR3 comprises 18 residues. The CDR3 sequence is CASSVAPRLAGGYYEQYF. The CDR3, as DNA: TGTGCCAGCAGCGTAGCCCCCCGGTTAGCGGGAGGGTACTACGAGCAGTACTTC.

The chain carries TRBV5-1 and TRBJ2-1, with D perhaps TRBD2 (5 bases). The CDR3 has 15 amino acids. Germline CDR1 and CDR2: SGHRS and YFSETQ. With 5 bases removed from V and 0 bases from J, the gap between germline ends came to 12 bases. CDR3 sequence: CASRPYGSSYNEQFF. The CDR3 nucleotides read TGCGCCAGCAGGCCATATGGGAGCTCCTACAATGAGCAGTTCTTC.

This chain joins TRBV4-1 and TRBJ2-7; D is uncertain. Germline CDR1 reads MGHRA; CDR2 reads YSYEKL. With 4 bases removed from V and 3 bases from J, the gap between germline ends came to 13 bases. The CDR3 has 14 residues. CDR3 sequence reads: CASSPLGSNYEQYF. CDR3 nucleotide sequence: TGCGCCAGCAGCCCCCTAGGCTCAAACTACGAGCAGTACTTC.

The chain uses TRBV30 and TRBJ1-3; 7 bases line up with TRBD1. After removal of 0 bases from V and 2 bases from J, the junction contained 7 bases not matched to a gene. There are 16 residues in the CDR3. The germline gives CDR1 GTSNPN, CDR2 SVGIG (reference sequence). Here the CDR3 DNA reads TGTGCCTGGAGTGTCACAGGGGAAAGTACTGGAAACACCATATATTTT. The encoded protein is CAWSVTGESTGNTIYF.

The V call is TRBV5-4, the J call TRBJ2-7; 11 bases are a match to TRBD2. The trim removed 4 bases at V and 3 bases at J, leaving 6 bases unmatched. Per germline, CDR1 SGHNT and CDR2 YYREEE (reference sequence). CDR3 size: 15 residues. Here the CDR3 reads CASSTTSGSFYEQYF. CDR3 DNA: TGTGCCAGCAGCACCACTAGCGGGAGTTTCTACGAGCAGTACTTC.

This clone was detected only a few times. In nucleotides, the CDR3 is TGTGCCAGCAGCAGACAGGGGATGAGAAGGTACACTGAAGCTTTCTTT. This encodes CASSRQGMRRYTEAFF. This rearrangement joins TRBV27 to TRBJ1-1; TRBD1 aligns across 8 bases. V dropped 6 bases and J dropped 3; count of bases not matched to a gene: 12. This CDR3 has 16 amino acids. Germline V lookup: CDR1 MNHEY, CDR2 SMNVEV (reference sequence).

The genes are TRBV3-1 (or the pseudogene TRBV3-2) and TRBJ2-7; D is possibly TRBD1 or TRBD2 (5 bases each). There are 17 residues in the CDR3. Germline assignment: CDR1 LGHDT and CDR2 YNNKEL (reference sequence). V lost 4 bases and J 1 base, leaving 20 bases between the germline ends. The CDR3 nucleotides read TGTGCCAGCAGCCCTAATGAGGGGCTAGGGCGATCCTACGAGCAGTACTTC. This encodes CASSPNEGLGRSYEQYF.

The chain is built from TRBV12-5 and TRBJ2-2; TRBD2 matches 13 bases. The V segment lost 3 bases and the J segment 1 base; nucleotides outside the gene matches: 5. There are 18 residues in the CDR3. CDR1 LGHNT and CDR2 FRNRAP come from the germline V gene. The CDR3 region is CASGFWGLAGMNTGELFF. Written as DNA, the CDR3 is TGTGCTAGTGGTTTTTGGGGACTAGCGGGGATGAACACCGGGGAGCTGTTTTTT.

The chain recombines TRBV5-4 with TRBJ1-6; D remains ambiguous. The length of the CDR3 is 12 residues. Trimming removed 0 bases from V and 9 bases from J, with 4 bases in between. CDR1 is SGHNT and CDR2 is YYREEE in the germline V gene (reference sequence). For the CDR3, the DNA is TGTGCCAGCAGCTTGGATAGTTCACCCCTCCACTTT. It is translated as CASSLDSSPLHF. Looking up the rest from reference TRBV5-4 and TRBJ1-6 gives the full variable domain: ETGVTQSPTHLIKTRGQQVTLRCSSQSGHNTVSWYQQALGQGPQFIFQYYREEENGRGNFPPRFSGLQFPNYSSELNVNALELDDSALYLCASSLDSSPLHFGNGTRLTVT.

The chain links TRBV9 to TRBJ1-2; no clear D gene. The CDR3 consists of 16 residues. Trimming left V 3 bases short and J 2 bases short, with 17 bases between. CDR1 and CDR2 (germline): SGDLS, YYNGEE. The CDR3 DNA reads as TGTGCCAGCAGCGCTCCACGGGCGCTAAGAAACTATGGCTACACCTTC. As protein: CASSAPRALRNYGYTF.

Written as DNA, the CDR3 is TGTGCCAGTAGTAAAGTGATGTTGGGGAACACTGAAGCTTTCTTT. Amino acid sequence: CASSKVMLGNTEAFF. The chain employs TRBV19 and TRBJ1-1; no reliable D call. The length of the CDR3 is 15 residues. Deletions cut 4 bases from V and 1 base from J, with 13 bases between. Germline V lookup: CDR1 LNHDA, CDR2 SQIVND (reference sequence).

The CDR3 DNA is TGTGCCAGCAGTCCGCCTGGGGGGGGAAATGAAAAACTGTTTTTT. Translation: CASSPPGGGNEKLFF. The V gene is TRBV28, the J gene TRBJ1-4; perhaps TRBD1 as D (5 bases). V lost 5 bases to trimming and J lost 5 bases, with 15 bases between them. The CDR3 sequence is 15 residues long. From germline, CDR1 is MDHEN and CDR2 SYDVKM. Full variable domain (missing parts from reference TRBV28 and TRBJ1-4): DVKVTQSSRYLVKRTGEKVFLECVQDMDHENMFWYRQDPGLGLRLIYFSYDVKMKEKGDIPEGYSVSREKKERFSLILESASTNQTSMYLCASSPPGGGNEKLFFGSGTQLSVL.

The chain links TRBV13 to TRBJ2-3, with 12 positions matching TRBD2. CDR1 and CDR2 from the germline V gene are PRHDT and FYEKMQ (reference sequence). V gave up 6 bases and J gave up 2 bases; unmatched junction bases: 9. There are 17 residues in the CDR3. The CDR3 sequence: CASRSWTSGVVTDTQYF. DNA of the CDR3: TGTGCCAGCAGATCATGGACTAGCGGGGTCGTCACAGATACGCAGTATTTT.

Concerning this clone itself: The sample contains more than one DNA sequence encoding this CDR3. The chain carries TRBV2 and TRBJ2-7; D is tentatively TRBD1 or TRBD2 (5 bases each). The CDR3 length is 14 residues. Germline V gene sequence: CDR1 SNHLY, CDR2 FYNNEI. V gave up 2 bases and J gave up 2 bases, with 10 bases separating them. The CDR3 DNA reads TGTGCCAGCAGTGAAAGGGGACGGGCCTACGAGCAGTACTTC. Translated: CASSERGRAYEQYF.

CDR3 sequence reads: CATSSGTDTQYF. The DNA of the CDR3 is TGTGCCACCAGCAGCGGGACAGATACGCAGTATTTT. The J gene is TRBJ2-3, the V gene TRBV15; no firm D call. Trimming took 3 bases from V and 3 from J, leaving 4 bases between them. This CDR3 region has 12 residues. The germline gives CDR1 LNHNV, CDR2 YYDKDF (reference sequence).

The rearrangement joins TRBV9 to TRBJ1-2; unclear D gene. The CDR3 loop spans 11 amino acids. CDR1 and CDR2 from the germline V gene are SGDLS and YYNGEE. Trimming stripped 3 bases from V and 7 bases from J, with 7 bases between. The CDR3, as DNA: TGTGCCAGCAGCGCCAATAGTGGCTACACCTTC. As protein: CASSANSGYTF. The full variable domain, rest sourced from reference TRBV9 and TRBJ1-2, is DSGVTQTPKHLITATGQRVTLRCSPRSGDLSVYWYQQSLDQGLQFLIQYYNGEERAKGNILERFSAQQFPDLHSELNLSSLELGDSALYFCASSANSGYTFGSGTRLTVV.

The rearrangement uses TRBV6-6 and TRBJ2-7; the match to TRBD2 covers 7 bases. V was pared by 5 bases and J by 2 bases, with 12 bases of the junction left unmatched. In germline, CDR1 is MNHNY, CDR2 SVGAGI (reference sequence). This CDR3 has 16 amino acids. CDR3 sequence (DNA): TGTGCCAGCAGTCCCCGGGGCCGCGGGGGAGCCTACGAGCAGTACTTC. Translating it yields CASSPRGRGGAYEQYF.